The 8 T cell receptor beta chains below were found in one sample sequenced in a study of cytomegalovirus exposure and HLA in healthy donors. 13 Jbeta primers and 60 Vbeta primers were used for the PCR. Sequenced by immunoSEQ multiplex PCR; TCRdb stores in-frame clones only, minus some. The profile shows some 190,000 clones, more than 65% of them singletons. Material: PBMCs. These receptors all stem from a man between 35 and 55 years old in good health and CMV-seropositive.

The chain combines TRBV6-5 with TRBJ2-1; D call uncertain. There are 13 residues in the CDR3. The germline CDR1 and CDR2 sequences are MNHEY and SVGAGI. With 3 bases removed from V and 8 bases from J, the gap between germline ends came to 11 bases. The CDR3 reads CASSYMRGYEQFF. The CDR3 DNA reads TGTGCCAGCAGTTATATGAGAGGATATGAGCAGTTCTTC.

This clone appeared a single time. This rearrangement joins TRBV6-1 to TRBJ2-1; no firm D call. This CDR3 spans 14 amino acids. Germline V CDR1 and CDR2: MNHNS, SASEGT. Trimming left V 8 bases short and J 5 bases short, with 16 bases between. The CDR3 DNA reads as TGTGCCAGCTCTGGCGGAGCCGAAAACAATGAGCAGTTCTTC. Encoded protein: CASSGGAENNEQFF.

The V and J genes are TRBV10-3 and TRBJ2-1; D is unclear. This CDR3 is built from 14 residues. Germline CDR1 and CDR2: ENHRY and SYGVKD. V was cut by 6 bases and J by 5 bases, with 14 bases left in between. CDR3 in DNA: TGTGCCATCAGCCTCGATGCTGGCAACAATGAGCAGTTCTTC. This encodes CAISLDAGNNEQFF.

The V and J genes are TRBV6-4 and TRBJ1-5; TRBD1 is a possible D gene (5 bases). Germline CDR1 is MRHNA and CDR2 is SNTAGT. The CDR3 sequence is 14 residues long. The V end was cut by 5 bases, the J end by 2 bases, with 10 bases between. CDR3 DNA sequence: TGTGCCAGCAGTCCTGACAGTGGCAATCAGCCCCAGCATTTT. As protein: CASSPDSGNQPQHF.

This clone was observed a single time. This chain joins TRBV4-2 and TRBJ2-2; 7 bases map to TRBD2. Germline values: CDR1 LGHNA, CDR2 YNFKEQ. The CDR3 extends over 16 amino acids. Germline trimming cut 0 bases from V and 1 base from J; bases unmatched to any gene: 2. CDR3 sequence (DNA): TGTGCCAGCAGCCAAGATGGCGGGGGGAACACCGGGGAGCTGTTTTTT. Its protein is CASSQDGGGNTGELFF.

This clone was seen more than once but under ten times. The chain couples TRBV28 to TRBJ1-1, with a possible D match to TRBD1 (6 bases). This CDR3 is 14 amino acids long. Deletions cut 6 bases from V and 6 bases from J, with 17 bases between. Germline assignment: CDR1 MDHEN and CDR2 SYDVKM. Here the CDR3 reads CASRSGQQVSEAFF. The CDR3 DNA follows: TGTGCCAGCAGGTCCGGACAGCAAGTGTCTGAAGCTTTCTTT.

This clone turned up a few times. J is TRBJ2-7 and V is TRBV5-6; 8 bases fit TRBD1. J lost 5 bases, V lost 2 bases, and 6 bases had no gene match. Germline V lookup: CDR1 SGHDT, CDR2 YYEEEE. This CDR3 spans 14 amino acids. The CDR3 loop is CASSFQGAVDEQYF. The CDR3 DNA reads TGTGCCAGCAGCTTTCAGGGGGCGGTAGACGAGCAGTACTTC.

The genes are TRBV5-8 and TRBJ2-5; D may be TRBD1 (5 bases). Deletions cut 0 bases from V and 2 bases from J, with 11 bases between. The CDR3 consists of 15 residues. Per the germline V gene, CDR1 is SGHTS and CDR2 is YDEGEE. The CDR3 DNA sequence: TGTGCCAGCAGCTTGGGAACGAGACAGCAAGAGACCCAGTACTTC. Protein product: CASSLGTRQQETQYF.